Listed below are T cell receptor beta chains from one sample, sequenced in a study of CD8 T cells in ankylosing spondylitis. Each CDR3 protein gets one entry after TCRdb re-called the 5' RACE reads with MiXCR. The table has about 130,000 distinct CDR3 sequences, 9.3% seen once. The sequencing input was blood, either unsorted or a sorted T cell fraction (not recorded which). Source of these receptors: a male donor with ankylosing spondylitis or in good health (not recorded which). CDR3s include the opening cysteine and the closing phenylalanine or tryptophan. Fields, in order: V gene, clone size, D gene, J gene, CDR3 protein, CDR3 DNA. A D gene is named only where the DNA matches it firmly. Clone size is given for some rows only: seen once, a few or many times, or a class if the clone is expanded.

TRBV29-1	-	-	TRBJ2-1	CSVLGGGTYNEQFF	TGCAGCGTGCTCGGGGGCGGGACTTACAATGAGCAGTTCTTC
TRBV5-1	many	TRBD2	TRBJ2-3	CASSLVGTSGRVADTQYF	TGCGCCAGCAGCTTGGTGGGGACTAGCGGGCGAGTAGCAGATACGCAGTATTTT
TRBV18	-	-	TRBJ2-5	CASSSRQDRETQYF	TGTGCCAGCTCATCCCGACAGGACCGCGAGACCCAGTACTTC
TRBV5-5	-	-	TRBJ2-3	CASSSSTSDTQYF	TGTGCCAGCAGCTCTTCTACTTCAGATACGCAGTATTTT
TRBV7-2	many	TRBD2	TRBJ2-2	CASSLSASGMGELFF	TGTGCCAGCAGCTTATCTGCTAGCGGGATGGGGGAGCTGTTTTTT
TRBV7-2	-	-	TRBJ2-1	CASSLTPGVYNEQFF	TGTGCCAGCAGCTTAACCCCGGGAGTTTACAATGAGCAGTTCTTC
TRBV29-1	-	-	TRBJ1-2	CSVVWGSGHGYTF	TGCAGCGTTGTCTGGGGTTCCGGCCATGGCTACACCTTC
TRBV29-1	many	-	TRBJ1-5	CSVSRWSGNQPQHF	TGCAGCGTCTCGCGGTGGAGTGGCAATCAGCCCCAGCATTTT
TRBV5-5	few	-	TRBJ2-3	CASSSPSGADLSTDTQYF	TGTGCCAGCAGCTCCCCGTCTGGAGCGGACCTTAGCACAGATACGCAGTATTTT
TRBV5-1	many	-	TRBJ2-4	CASSLAVLAKNIQYF	TGCGCCAGCAGCTTAGCGGTACTAGCCAAAAACATTCAGTACTTC
TRBV25-1	many	TRBD2	TRBJ2-3	CASSESSGSGRERSTDTQYF	TGTGCCAGCAGTGAATCTAGCGGTAGCGGGAGGGAACGAAGCACAGATACGCAGTATTTT
TRBV20-1	many	-	TRBJ2-7	CSATISSYEQYF	TGCAGTGCTACAATTAGTTCCTACGAGCAGTACTTC
TRBV12-3/TRBV12-4	few	-	TRBJ1-5	CASRLGINQPQHF	TGTGCCAGCAGACTCGGCATCAATCAGCCCCAGCATTTT
TRBV5-1	many	TRBD2	TRBJ2-1	CASSLELAAYNEQFF	TGCGCCAGCAGCTTGGAACTAGCGGCCTACAATGAGCAGTTCTTC
TRBV7-2	many	TRBD1	TRBJ1-5	CASSQGTGTYSNQPQHF	TGTGCCAGCAGCCAGGGGACAGGGACCTATAGCAATCAGCCCCAGCATTTT
TRBV4-1	many	TRBD2	TRBJ2-3	CASSQAGTSGTDTQYF	TGCGCCAGCAGCCAAGCAGGGACTAGCGGCACAGATACGCAGTATTTT
TRBV4-3	many	-	TRBJ2-7	CASSRRTDTYEQYF	TGCGCCAGCAGCCGCCGGACGGATACCTACGAGCAGTACTTC
TRBV29-1	-	-	TRBJ1-2	CSVGLRSGYTF	TGCAGCGTAGGACTCAGAAGTGGCTACACCTTC
TRBV6-1	many	-	TRBJ2-7	CASSGPGQDLRQYF	TGTGCCAGCAGTGGACCGGGACAAGATCTTCGGCAGTACTTC
TRBV29-1	-	-	TRBJ2-4	CSVRGELAIQYF	TGCAGCGTGAGGGGGGAGTTAGCCATTCAGTACTTC
TRBV5-1	many	TRBD2	TRBJ2-1	CASSLGTSGRGVDEQFF	TGCGCCAGCAGCTTGGGGACTAGCGGGAGGGGCGTAGATGAGCAGTTCTTC
TRBV20-1	many	TRBD2	TRBJ2-3	CSARVGGAGVWTDTQYF	TGCAGTGCTAGAGTCGGTGGAGCGGGAGTGTGGACAGATACGCAGTATTTT
TRBV7-8	many	TRBD2	TRBJ2-1	CASSLRLAGGPHNEQFF	TGTGCCAGCAGCTTACGACTAGCGGGAGGGCCTCACAATGAGCAGTTCTTC
TRBV15	many	-	TRBJ2-7	CATSRDGYEQYF	TGTGCCACCAGCAGAGATGGCTACGAGCAGTACTTC
TRBV5-6	few	-	TRBJ1-1	CASSFSGQLTEAFF	TGTGCCAGCAGCTTCTCGGGGCAGCTCACTGAAGCTTTCTTT
TRBV27	few	-	TRBJ2-7	CASSFPGGYEQYF	TGTGCCAGCAGTTTCCCCGGGGGTTACGAGCAGTACTTC
TRBV20-1	few	TRBD1	TRBJ2-2	CSARPGTVNTGELFF	TGCAGTGCGAGGCCCGGGACAGTAAACACCGGGGAGCTGTTTTTT